This T cell receptor beta chain was documented in a study of human T cells and chemical hapten exposure. In the study overall: Doses of diphenylcyclopropenone went to the patients' scalps weekly throughout the approximately 24-week study.

TCRdb reprocessed the RACE reads via MiXCR and lists one record per CDR3 protein. The sample lists about 89,000 distinct CDR3 sequences; 10% to 11% were seen once. Specified time point: pre-sensitization, week 0. The treatment here: therapeutic diphenylcyclopropenone sensitization with weekly scalp DPC. Germline values: CDR1 SNHLY, CDR2 FYNNEI. Trimming took 6 bases from V and 2 from J, leaving 16 bases between them. This CDR3 contains 15 residues. The receptor comes from a woman aged 55-69 years with alopecia areata. Some clones in this sample may be carry-over from other donors' samples. Sample: whole blood, taken in connection with sensitization to the hapten diphenylcyclopropenone (DPC). This chain links TRBV2 with TRBJ2-5, with D perhaps TRBD1 (6 bases). The CDR3 spells CASRAYSRGQETQYF. The CDR3, as DNA: TGTGCCAGCAGAGCATACTCCAGGGGTCAAGAGACCCAGTACTTC. Supplemented by reference TRBV2 and TRBJ2-5, the full variable domain reads EPEVTQTPSHQVTQMGQEVILRCVPISNHLYFYWYRQILGQKVEFLVSFYNNEISEKSEIFDDQFSVERPDGSNFTLKIRSTKLEDSAMYFCASRAYSRGQETQYFGPGTRLLVL.